The sample holds a few counts of the clone carrying this T cell receptor (beta chain). Its antigen remains unknown. CDR1 and CDR2 from the germline V gene are SEHNR and FQNEAQ (reference sequence). This CDR3 is built from 13 residues. V was clipped by 5 bases and J by 7 bases, with 11 bases between them. The data derive from a study of Ad26.COV2.S vaccination and SARS-CoV-2 variants. General observations from the study: Reported post-vaccination CD8+ and CD4+ T cell responses to spike showed substantial breadth. Breadth measured for non-spike TCRs was similar across vaccine and placebo recipients.

Some clones are missing from TCRdb's copy, which holds only in-frame ones; the method was immunoSEQ multiplex PCR. The sample lists about 100,000 clones; around 80% were seen once. This receptor was obtained from a human donor who had recovered from COVID-19. V is TRBV7-9 and J is TRBJ2-2; tentatively, D is TRBD1 (5 bases). Material: peripheral blood, obtained after recovery from COVID-19. CDR3 loop: CASSPGQFGELFF. In nucleotides, the CDR3 is TGTGCCAGCAGCCCCGGACAATTCGGGGAGCTGTTTTTT.